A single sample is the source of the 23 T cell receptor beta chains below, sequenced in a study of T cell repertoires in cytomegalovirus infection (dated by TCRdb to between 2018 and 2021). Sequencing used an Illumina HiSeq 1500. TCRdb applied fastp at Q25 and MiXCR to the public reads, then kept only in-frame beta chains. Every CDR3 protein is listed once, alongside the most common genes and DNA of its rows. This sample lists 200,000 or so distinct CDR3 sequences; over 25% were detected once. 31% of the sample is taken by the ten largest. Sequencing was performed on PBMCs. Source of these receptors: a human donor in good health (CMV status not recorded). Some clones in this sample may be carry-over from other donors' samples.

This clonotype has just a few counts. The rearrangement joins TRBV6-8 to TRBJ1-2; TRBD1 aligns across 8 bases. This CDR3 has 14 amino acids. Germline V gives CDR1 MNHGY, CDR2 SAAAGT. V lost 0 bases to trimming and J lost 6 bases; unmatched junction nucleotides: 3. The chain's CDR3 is CASSYSGQGHGYTF. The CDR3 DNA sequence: TGTGCCAGCAGTTACTCCGGACAGGGACATGGCTACACCTTC.

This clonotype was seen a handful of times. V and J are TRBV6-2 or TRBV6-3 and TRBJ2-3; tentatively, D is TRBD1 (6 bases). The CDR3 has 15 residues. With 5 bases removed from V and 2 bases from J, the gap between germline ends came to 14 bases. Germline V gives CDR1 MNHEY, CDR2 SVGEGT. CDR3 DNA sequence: TGTGCCAGCAGTACCGGGACACTAAACACAGATACGCAGTATTTT. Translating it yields CASSTGTLNTDTQYF.

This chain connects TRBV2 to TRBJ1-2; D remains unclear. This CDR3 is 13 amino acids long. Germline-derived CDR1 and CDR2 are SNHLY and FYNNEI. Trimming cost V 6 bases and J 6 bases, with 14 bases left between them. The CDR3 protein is CASRSGVEDGYTF. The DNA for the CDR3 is TGTGCCAGCAGGAGCGGGGTAGAGGATGGCTACACCTTC.

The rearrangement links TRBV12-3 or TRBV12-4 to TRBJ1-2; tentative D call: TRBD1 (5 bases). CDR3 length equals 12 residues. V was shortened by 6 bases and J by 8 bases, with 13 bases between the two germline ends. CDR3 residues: CASSTGGDGYTF. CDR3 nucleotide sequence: TGTGCCAGCAGCACTGGAGGGGACGGCTACACCTTC.

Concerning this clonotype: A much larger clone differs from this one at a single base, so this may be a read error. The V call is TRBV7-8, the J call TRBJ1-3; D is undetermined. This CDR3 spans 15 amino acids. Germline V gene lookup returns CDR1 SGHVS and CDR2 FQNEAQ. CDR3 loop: CASRLDHTSGNTIYF. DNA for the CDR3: TGTGCCAGCCGCTTAGACCACACCTCTGGAAACACCATATATTTT.

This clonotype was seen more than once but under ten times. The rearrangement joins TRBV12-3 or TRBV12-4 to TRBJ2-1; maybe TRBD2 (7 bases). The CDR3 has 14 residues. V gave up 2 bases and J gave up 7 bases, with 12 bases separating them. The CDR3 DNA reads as TGTGCCAGCAGTTTAATGGGGGGGCCGAATGAGCAGTTCTTC. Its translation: CASSLMGGPNEQFF.

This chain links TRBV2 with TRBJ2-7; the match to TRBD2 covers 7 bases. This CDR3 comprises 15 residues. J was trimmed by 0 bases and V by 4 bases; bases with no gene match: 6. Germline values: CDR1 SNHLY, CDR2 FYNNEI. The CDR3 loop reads CASSVSSGYSYEQYF. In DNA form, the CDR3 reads TGTGCCAGCAGTGTCAGTAGCGGGTACTCCTACGAGCAGTACTTC.

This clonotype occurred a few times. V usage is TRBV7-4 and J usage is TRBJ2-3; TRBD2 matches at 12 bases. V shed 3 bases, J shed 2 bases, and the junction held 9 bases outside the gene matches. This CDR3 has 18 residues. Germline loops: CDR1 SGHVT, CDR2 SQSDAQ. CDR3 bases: TGTGCCAGCAGCTTGGGACTAGCGGGTATACCTTACACAGATACGCAGTATTTT. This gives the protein CASSLGLAGIPYTDTQYF. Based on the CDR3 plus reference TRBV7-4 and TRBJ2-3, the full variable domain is GAGVSQSPRYKVAKRGRDVALRCDSISGHVTLYWYRQTLGQGSEVLTYSQSDAQRDKSGRPSGRFSAERPERSVSTLKIQRTEQGDSAVYLCASSLGLAGIPYTDTQYFGPGTRLTVL.

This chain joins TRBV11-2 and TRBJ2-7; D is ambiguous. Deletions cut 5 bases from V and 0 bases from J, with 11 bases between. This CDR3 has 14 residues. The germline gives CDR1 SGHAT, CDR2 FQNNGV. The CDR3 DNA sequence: TGTGCCAGCAGCCGAGGCGCCAGCTCCTACGAGCAGTACTTC. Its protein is CASSRGASSYEQYF.

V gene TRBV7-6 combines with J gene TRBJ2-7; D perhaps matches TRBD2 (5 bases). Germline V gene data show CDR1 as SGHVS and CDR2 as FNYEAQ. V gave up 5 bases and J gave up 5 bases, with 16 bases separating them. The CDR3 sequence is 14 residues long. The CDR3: CASSPGEEVDEQYF. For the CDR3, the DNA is TGTGCCAGCAGCCCCGGAGAGGAGGTTGACGAGCAGTACTTC. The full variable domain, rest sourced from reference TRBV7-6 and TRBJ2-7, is GAGVSQSPRYKVTKRGQDVALRCDPISGHVSLYWYRQALGQGPEFLTYFNYEAQQDKSGLPNDRFSAERPEGSISTLTIQRTEQRDSAMYRCASSPGEEVDEQYFGPGTRLTVT.

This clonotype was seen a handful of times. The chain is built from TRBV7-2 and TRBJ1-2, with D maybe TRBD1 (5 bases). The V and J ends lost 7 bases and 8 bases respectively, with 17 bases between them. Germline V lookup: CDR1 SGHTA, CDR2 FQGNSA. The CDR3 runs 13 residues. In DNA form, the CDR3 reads TGTGCCAGCACCCTTGACAGCCCACGGGGCTACACCTTC. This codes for CASTLDSPRGYTF. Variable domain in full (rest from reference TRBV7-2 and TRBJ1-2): GAGVSQSPSNKVTEKGKDVELRCDPISGHTALYWYRQSLGQGLEFLIYFQGNSAPDKSGLPSDRFSAERTGGSVSTLTIQRTQQEDSAVYLCASTLDSPRGYTFGSGTRLTVV.

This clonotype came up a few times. The CDR3 DNA reads TGTGCCAGCAGTGAGGGGGCAGATGCGGAAAAACTGTTTTTT. This encodes CASSEGADAEKLFF. The chain is built from TRBV25-1 and TRBJ1-4; possibly TRBD1 for D (6 bases). The CDR3 has 14 residues. Trimming pared 3 bases from V and 8 bases from J, leaving 13 bases between. Germline CDR1 reads MGHDK; CDR2 reads SYGVNS.

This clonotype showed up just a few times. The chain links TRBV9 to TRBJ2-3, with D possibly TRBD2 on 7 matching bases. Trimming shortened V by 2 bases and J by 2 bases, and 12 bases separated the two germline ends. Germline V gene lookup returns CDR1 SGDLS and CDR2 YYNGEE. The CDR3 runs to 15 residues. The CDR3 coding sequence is TGTGCCAGCAGCGTTAACGGGGGGCCCACAGATACGCAGTATTTT. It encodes CASSVNGGPTDTQYF.

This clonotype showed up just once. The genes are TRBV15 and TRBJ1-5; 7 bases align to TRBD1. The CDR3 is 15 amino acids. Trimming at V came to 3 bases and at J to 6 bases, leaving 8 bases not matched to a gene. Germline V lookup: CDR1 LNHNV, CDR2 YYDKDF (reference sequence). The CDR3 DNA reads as TGTGCCACCAGCAGCCAACACAGGGGTGGTCAGCCCCAGCATTTT. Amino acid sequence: CATSSQHRGGQPQHF.

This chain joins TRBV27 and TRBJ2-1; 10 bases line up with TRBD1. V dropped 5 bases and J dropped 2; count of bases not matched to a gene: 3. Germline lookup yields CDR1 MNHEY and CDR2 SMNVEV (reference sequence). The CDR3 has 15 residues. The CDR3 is CASSGTGEAYNEQFF. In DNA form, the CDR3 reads TGTGCCAGCAGTGGGACAGGGGAGGCCTACAATGAGCAGTTCTTC.

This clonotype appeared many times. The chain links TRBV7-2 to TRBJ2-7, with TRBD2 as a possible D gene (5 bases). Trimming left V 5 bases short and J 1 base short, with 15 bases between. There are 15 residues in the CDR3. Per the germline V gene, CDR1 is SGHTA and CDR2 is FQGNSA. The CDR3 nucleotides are TGTGCCAGCAGCGAAACTTGGACTGGATCCTACGAGCAGTACTTC. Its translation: CASSETWTGSYEQYF.

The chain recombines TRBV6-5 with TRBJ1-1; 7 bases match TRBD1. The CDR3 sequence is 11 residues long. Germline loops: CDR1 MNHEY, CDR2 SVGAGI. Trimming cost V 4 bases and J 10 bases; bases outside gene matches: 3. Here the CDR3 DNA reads TGTGCCAGCAGTTCCTCAGGGGGAGCTTTCTTT. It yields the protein CASSSSGGAFF.

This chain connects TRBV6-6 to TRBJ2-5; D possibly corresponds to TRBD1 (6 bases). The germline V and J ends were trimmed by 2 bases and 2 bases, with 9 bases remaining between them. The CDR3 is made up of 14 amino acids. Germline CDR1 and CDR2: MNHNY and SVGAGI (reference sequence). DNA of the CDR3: TGTGCCAGCAGTTACCATGGACAGCAAGAGACCCAGTACTTC. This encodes CASSYHGQQETQYF.

The DNA of the CDR3 is TGTGCCAGCAGCCGGGGGACAGCGAGCACCGGGGAGCTGTTTTTT. Its protein is CASSRGTASTGELFF. The chain uses TRBV7-9 and TRBJ2-2; possibly TRBD1 for D (7 bases). CDR3 length equals 15 residues. V dropped 5 bases and J dropped 4 bases, with 14 bases sitting between them. In germline, CDR1 is SEHNR, CDR2 FQNEAQ (reference sequence).

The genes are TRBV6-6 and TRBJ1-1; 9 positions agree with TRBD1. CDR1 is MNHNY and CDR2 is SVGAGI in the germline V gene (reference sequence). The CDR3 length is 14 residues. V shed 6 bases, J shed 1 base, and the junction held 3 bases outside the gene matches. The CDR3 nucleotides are TGTGCCAGCAGCCACAGGGGGCAGAACACTGAAGCTTTCTTT. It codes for CASSHRGQNTEAFF.

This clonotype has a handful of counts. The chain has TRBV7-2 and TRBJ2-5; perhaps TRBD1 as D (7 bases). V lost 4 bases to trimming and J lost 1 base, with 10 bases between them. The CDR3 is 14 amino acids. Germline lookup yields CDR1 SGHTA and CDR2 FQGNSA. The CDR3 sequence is CASSSQGGQETQYF. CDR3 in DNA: TGTGCCAGCAGCTCCCAGGGGGGCCAAGAGACCCAGTACTTC. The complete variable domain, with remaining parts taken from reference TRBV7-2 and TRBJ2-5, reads GAGVSQSPSNKVTEKGKDVELRCDPISGHTALYWYRQSLGQGLEFLIYFQGNSAPDKSGLPSDRFSAERTGGSVSTLTIQRTQQEDSAVYLCASSSQGGQETQYFGPGTRLLVL.

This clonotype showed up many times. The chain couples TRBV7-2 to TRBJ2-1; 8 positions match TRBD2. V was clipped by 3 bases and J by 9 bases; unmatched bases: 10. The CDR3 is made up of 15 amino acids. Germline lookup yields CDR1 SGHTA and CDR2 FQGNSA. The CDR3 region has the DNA TGTGCCAGCAGCTTGGGACGTGGCGGGGGGACTGAGCAGTTCTTC. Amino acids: CASSLGRGGGTEQFF.

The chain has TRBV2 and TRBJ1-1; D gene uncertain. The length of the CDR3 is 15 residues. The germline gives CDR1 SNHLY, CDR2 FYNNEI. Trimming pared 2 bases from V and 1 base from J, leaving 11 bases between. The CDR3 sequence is CASSELGRSNTEAFF. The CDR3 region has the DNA TGTGCCAGCAGTGAACTAGGACGTTCGAACACTGAAGCTTTCTTT. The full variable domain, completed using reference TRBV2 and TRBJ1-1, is EPEVTQTPSHQVTQMGQEVILRCVPISNHLYFYWYRQILGQKVEFLVSFYNNEISEKSEIFDDQFSVERPDGSNFTLKIRSTKLEDSAMYFCASSELGRSNTEAFFGQGTRLTVV.